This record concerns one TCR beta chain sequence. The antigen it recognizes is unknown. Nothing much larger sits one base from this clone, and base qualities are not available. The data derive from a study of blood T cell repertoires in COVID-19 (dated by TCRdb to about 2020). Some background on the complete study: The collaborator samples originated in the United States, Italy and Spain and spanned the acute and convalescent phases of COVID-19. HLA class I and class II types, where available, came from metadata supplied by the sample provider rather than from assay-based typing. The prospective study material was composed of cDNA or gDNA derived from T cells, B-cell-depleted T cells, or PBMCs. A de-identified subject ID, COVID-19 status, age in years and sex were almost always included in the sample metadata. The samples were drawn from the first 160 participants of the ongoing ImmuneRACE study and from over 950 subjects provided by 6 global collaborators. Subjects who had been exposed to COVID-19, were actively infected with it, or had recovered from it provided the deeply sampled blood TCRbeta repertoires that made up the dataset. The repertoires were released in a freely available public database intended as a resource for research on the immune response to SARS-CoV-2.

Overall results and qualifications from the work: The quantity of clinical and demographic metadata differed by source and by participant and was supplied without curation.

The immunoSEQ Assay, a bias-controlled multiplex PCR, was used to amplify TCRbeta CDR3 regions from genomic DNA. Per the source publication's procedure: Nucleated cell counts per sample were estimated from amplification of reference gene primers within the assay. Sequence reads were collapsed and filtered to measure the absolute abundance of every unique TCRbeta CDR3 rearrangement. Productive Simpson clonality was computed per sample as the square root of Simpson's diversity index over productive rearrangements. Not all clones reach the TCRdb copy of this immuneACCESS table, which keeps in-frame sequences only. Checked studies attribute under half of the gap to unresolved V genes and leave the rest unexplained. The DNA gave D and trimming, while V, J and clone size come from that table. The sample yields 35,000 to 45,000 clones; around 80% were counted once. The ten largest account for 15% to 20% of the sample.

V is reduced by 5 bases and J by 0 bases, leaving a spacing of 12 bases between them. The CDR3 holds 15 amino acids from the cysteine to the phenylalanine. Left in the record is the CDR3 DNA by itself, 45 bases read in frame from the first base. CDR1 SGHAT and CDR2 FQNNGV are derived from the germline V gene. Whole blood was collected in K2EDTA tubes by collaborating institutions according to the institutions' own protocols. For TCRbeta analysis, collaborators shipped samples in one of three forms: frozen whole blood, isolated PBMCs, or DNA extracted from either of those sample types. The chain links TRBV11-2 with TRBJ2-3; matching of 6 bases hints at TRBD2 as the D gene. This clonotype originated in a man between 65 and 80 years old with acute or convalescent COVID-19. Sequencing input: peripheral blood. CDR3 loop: CASSPGLSSTDTQYF. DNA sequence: TGTGCCAGCAGCCCGGGACTCTCTAGCACAGATACGCAGTATTTT.